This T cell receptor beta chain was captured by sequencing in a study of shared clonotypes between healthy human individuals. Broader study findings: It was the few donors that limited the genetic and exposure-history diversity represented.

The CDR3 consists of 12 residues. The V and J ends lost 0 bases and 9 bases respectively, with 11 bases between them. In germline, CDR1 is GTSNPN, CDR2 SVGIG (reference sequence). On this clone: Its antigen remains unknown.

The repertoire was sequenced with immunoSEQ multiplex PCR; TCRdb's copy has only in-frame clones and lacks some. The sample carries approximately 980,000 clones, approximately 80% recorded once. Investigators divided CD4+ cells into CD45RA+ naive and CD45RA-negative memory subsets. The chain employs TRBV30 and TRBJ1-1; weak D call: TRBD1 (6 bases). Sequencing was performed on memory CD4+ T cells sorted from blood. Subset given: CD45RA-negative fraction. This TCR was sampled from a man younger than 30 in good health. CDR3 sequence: CAWSVDSEKAFF. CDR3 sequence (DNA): TGTGCCTGGAGTGTGGACAGTGAGAAAGCTTTCTTT.